This TCR beta chain stems from a study of shared clonotypes between healthy human individuals. Study-wide findings and caveats: Memory subsets had estimated richness that was generally smaller than that of naive subsets.

The CDR3 spans 15 residues. CDR1 is SEHNR, CDR2 FQNEAQ, per germline (reference sequence). The J segment lost 1 base and the V segment lost 1 base, leaving 3 bases of the junction unmatched. The data were produced by immunoSEQ multiplex PCR, yet TCRdb's version contains in-frame clones alone and is incomplete. There are roughly 2.1 million clones in the sample; 85% to 95% occur only once, and under 2% lies in the top ten. In the case of this clone: Its matching antigen is unknown.

Terminally differentiated effector memory CD45RA+ cells were left out of the naive CD8 fraction, which was CD45RO-negative and positively selected for CCR7. The chain is built from TRBV7-9 and TRBJ1-1, with 7 nucleotides matching TRBD1. Sequences were obtained from naive CD8+ T cells from PBMCs. The source of this sequence is a man aged 18 to 35 in good health. Some clones in this sample may be carry-over from other donors' samples. CDR3 DNA: TGTGCCAGCAGCTTAGAGACAGGGCCGAACACTGAAGCTTTCTTT. Amino acid sequence: CASSLETGPNTEAFF. The entire variable domain, with the rest obtained from reference TRBV7-9 and TRBJ1-1, is as follows: DTGVSQNPRHKITKRGQNVTFRCDPISEHNRLYWYRQTLGQGPEFLTYFQNEAQLEKSRLLSDRFSAERPKGSFSTLEIQRTEQGDSAMYLCASSLETGPNTEAFFGQGTRLTVV.